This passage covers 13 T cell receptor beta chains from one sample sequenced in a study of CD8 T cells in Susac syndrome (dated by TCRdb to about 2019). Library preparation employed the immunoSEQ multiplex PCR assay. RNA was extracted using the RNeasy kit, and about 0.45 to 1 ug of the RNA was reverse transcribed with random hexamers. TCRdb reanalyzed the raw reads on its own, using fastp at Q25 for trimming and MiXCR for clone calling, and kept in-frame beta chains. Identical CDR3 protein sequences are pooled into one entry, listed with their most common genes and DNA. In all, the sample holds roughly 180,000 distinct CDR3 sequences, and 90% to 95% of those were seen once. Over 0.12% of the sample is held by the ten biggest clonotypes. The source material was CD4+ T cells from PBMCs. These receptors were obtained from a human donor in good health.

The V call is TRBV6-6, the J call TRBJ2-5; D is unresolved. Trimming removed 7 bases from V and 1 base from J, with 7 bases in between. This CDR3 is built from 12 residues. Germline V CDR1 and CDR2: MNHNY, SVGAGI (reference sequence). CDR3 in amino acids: CASNGVQETQYF. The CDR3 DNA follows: TGTGCCAGCAATGGAGTCCAAGAGACCCAGTACTTC.

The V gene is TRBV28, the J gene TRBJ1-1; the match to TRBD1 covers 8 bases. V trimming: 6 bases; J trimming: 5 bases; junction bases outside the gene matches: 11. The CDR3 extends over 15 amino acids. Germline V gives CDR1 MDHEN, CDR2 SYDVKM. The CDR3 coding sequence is TGTGCCAGCAGGGACGACAGGGGAGGGGTAACTGAAGCTTTCTTT. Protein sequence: CASRDDRGGVTEAFF.

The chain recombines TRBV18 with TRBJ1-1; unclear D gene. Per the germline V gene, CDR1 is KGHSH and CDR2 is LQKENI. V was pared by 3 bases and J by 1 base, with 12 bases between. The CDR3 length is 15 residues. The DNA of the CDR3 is TGTGCCAGCTCACCCGGGGTAACGGGGAACACTGAAGCTTTCTTT. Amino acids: CASSPGVTGNTEAFF.

Here the CDR3 DNA reads TGCGCCAGCAAGGTGGGGTCAGCCTCCCCGAACACTGAAGCTTTCTTT. It codes for CASKVGSASPNTEAFF. This chain uses TRBV23-1 with TRBJ1-1; D unclear. TRBV23-1 is an open reading frame, and its role is uncertain. V was trimmed by 7 bases and J by 1 base, leaving 19 bases between them. This CDR3 has 16 residues.

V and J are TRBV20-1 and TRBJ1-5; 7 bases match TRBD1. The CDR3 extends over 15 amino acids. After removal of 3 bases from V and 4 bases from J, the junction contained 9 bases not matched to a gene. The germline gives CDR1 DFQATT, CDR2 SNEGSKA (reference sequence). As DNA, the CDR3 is TGCAGTGCTAGGGTACCGACAGGGCGAAATCAGCCCCAGCATTTT. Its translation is CSARVPTGRNQPQHF.

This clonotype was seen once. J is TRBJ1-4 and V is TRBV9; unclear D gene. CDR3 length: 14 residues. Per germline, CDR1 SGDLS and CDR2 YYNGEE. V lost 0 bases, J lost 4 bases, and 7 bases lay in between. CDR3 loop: CASSVDGFNEKLFF. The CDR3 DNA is TGTGCCAGCAGCGTAGACGGTTTTAATGAAAAACTGTTTTTT.

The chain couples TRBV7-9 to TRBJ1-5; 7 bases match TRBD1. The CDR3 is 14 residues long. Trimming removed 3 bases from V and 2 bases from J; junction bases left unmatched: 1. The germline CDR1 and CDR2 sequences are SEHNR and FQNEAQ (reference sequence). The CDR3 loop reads CASSFTGGNQPQHF. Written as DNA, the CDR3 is TGTGCCAGCAGCTTCACAGGGGGCAATCAGCCCCAGCATTTT.

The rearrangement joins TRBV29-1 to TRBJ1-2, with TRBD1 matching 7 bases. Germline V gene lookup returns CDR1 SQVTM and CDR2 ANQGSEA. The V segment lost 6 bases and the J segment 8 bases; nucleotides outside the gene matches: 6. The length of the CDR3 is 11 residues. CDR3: CSVQDRTGYTF. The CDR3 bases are TGCAGCGTGCAGGACAGGACGGGCTACACCTTC.

The CDR3 is CASSREGLAGGPSDTQYF. The CDR3 DNA reads as TGTGCCAGCAGCCGAGAAGGACTAGCGGGGGGGCCGTCAGATACGCAGTATTTT. V is TRBV4-2 and J is TRBJ2-3; 15 bases are shared with TRBD2. The V gene end was trimmed by 4 bases and the J gene end by 4 bases; junction bases not matched to a gene: 9. The CDR3 is 18 residues long. Germline loops: CDR1 LGHNA, CDR2 YNFKEQ.

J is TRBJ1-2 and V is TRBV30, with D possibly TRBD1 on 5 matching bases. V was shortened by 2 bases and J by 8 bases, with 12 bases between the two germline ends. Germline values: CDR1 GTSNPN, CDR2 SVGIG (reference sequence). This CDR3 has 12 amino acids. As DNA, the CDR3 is TGTGCCTGGAGTCGACAGAGTTCAGGCTACACCTTC. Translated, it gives CAWSRQSSGYTF.

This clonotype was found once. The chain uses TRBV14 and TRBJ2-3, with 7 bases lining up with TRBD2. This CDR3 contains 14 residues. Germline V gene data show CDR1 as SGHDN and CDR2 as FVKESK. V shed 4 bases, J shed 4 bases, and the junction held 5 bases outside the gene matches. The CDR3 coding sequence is TGTGCCAGCAGCCCGATCGGGGGGTCAGATACGCAGTATTTT. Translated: CASSPIGGSDTQYF.

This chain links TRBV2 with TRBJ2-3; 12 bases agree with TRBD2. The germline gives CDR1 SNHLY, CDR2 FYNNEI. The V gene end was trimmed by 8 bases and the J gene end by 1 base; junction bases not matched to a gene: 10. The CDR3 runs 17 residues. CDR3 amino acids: CASPPTSGGTRTDTQYF. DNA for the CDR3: TGTGCCAGCCCCCCGACTAGCGGGGGAACCCGCACAGATACGCAGTATTTT. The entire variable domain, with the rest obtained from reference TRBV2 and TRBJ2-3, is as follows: EPEVTQTPSHQVTQMGQEVILRCVPISNHLYFYWYRQILGQKVEFLVSFYNNEISEKSEIFDDQFSVERPDGSNFTLKIRSTKLEDSAMYFCASPPTSGGTRTDTQYFGPGTRLTVL.

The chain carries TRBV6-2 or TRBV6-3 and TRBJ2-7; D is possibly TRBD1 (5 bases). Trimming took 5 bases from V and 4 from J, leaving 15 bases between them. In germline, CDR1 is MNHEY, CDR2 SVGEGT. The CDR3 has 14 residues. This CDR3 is CASSPSTQGYEQYF. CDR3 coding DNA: TGTGCCAGCAGTCCCTCGACGCAGGGATACGAGCAGTACTTC.